The clone carrying this T cell receptor (beta chain) was found a few times. What it recognizes is unknown. Germline V gives CDR1 SEHNR, CDR2 FQNEAQ (reference sequence). This CDR3 comprises 13 residues. V shed 4 bases and J shed 15 bases, with 18 bases lying between them. This sample stems from a study of CD8 T cells in ankylosing spondylitis. Study results and limitations: Within peripheral blood, clones linked to disease were CD8+ and relatively rare. A motif of fewer than ten highly homologous TCR beta variants was seen as apparently characteristic of ankylosing spondylitis blood. Reactive arthritis synovial fluid and blood previously showed some of these motif variants.

The TCR beta libraries were generated through quantitative 5'-RACE incorporating molecular barcodes. TCRdb re-analysed the 5' RACE reads in MiXCR, keeping a single row per CDR3 protein. The sample holds about 800,000 distinct CDR3 sequences, approximately 12% seen once. The gene calls are TRBV7-9 and TRBJ1-4; no reliable D call. The receptor's source is a male donor with ankylosing spondylitis. Sequenced: blood, either unsorted or a sorted T cell fraction (not recorded which). The CDR3 loop reads CASSSIDRTPVFF. CDR3 coding DNA: TGTGCCAGCAGCTCAATAGACCGGACTCCTGTGTTTTTT.